The 32 T cell receptor beta chains given below trace back to one sample, sequenced in a study of blood T cell repertoires in COVID-19. The table came from immunoSEQ multiplex PCR; TCRdb's copy has only in-frame clones and leaves some out. In the table there are some 190,000 clones, more than 75% of which are singletons. The sample comprised PBMCs or T cells enriched from blood (not recorded which). These receptors all stem from a man in his forties with acute COVID-19.

The V call is TRBV10-3, the J call TRBJ1-1, with D possibly being TRBD1 (5 bases). The germline gives CDR1 ENHRY, CDR2 SYGVKD. The CDR3 loop spans 14 amino acids. Trimming pared 4 bases from V and 4 bases from J, leaving 13 bases between. CDR3 coding DNA: TGTGCCATCAGTGGGTCCGTCGACAGCACTGAAGCTTTCTTT. Translating gives CAISGSVDSTEAFF.

This rearrangement joins TRBV19 to TRBJ2-2; no firm D call. CDR1 LNHDA and CDR2 SQIVND come from the germline V gene (reference sequence). This CDR3 comprises 13 residues. V was clipped by 4 bases and J by 3 bases, with 6 bases between them. CDR3 sequence (DNA): TGTGCCAGTAGTAGCGGATACACCGGGGAGCTGTTTTTT. It translates to CASSSGYTGELFF. The variable domain in full, completed from reference TRBV19 and TRBJ2-2, reads DGGITQSPKYLFRKEGQNVTLSCEQNLNHDAMYWYRQDPGQGLRLIYYSQIVNDFQKGDIAEGYSVSREKKESFPLTVTSAQKNPTAFYLCASSSGYTGELFFGEGSRLTVL.

This chain uses TRBV30 with TRBJ2-3; 9 nucleotides match TRBD2. Germline V gives CDR1 GTSNPN, CDR2 SVGIG (reference sequence). This CDR3 region has 14 residues. V was clipped by 5 bases and J by 2 bases; unmatched bases: 5. CDR3 residues: CAWQGTSYTDTQYF. CDR3 bases: TGTGCCTGGCAAGGGACTAGCTACACAGATACGCAGTATTTT.

This clone was detected a few times. The rearrangement links TRBV19 to TRBJ1-5; TRBD1 matches 8 bases. Germline V gene data show CDR1 as LNHDA and CDR2 as SQIVND (reference sequence). The ends lost 5 bases at V and 1 base at J; junction bases unmatched: 4. CDR3 length equals 15 residues. CDR3 amino acids: CASSPTGGSNQPQHF. The CDR3 bases are TGTGCCAGTAGTCCCACAGGGGGAAGCAATCAGCCCCAGCATTTT.

The chain is built from TRBV28 and TRBJ2-5, with 7 bases fitting TRBD1. The CDR3 consists of 17 residues. Germline CDR1 is MDHEN and CDR2 is SYDVKM. After removal of 2 bases from V and 0 bases from J, the junction contained 9 bases not matched to a gene. This chain's CDR3 is CASSLSPWGTDQETQYF. CDR3 sequence (DNA): TGTGCCAGCAGTTTAAGTCCATGGGGGACAGACCAAGAGACCCAGTACTTC.

The chain uses TRBV5-1 and TRBJ1-2; 9 bases agree with TRBD1. Germline loops: CDR1 SGHRS, CDR2 YFSETQ. Trimming took 3 bases from V and 0 from J; bases not matched to a gene: 3. This CDR3 has 15 amino acids. The CDR3 sequence: CASSYRTGANYGYTF. In DNA, the CDR3 is TGCGCCAGCAGCTATCGGACAGGGGCTAACTATGGCTACACCTTC.

The chain employs TRBV27 and TRBJ2-7; weak D call: TRBD1 (6 bases). Germline values: CDR1 MNHEY, CDR2 SMNVEV (reference sequence). This CDR3 contains 15 residues. V gave up 6 bases and J gave up 0 bases, with 15 bases separating them. The CDR3, as DNA: TGTGCCAGCAGAGCGCCGGGACAAAGCTCCTACGAGCAGTACTTC. Protein product: CASRAPGQSSYEQYF.

The gene calls are TRBV3-1 (or the pseudogene TRBV3-2) and TRBJ2-3; 13 bases match TRBD2. The V gene end was trimmed by 2 bases and the J gene end by 5 bases; junction bases not matched to a gene: 4. The CDR3 runs to 16 residues. In germline, CDR1 is LGHDT, CDR2 YNNKEL (reference sequence). The CDR3: CASSQKGLAGVDTQYF. The CDR3 bases are TGTGCCAGCAGCCAAAAAGGACTAGCGGGAGTAGATACGCAGTATTTT.

The CDR3 spells CASSLALISHYNEQFF. The CDR3 DNA sequence: TGTGCCAGCTCACTAGCGCTTATAAGTCATTACAATGAGCAGTTCTTC. The chain carries TRBV18 and TRBJ2-1; TRBD2 might be the D (5 bases). CDR3 length: 16 residues. The germline gives CDR1 KGHSH, CDR2 LQKENI. Trimming removed 4 bases at V and 4 bases at J, with 17 bases between.

V gene TRBV3-1 (or the pseudogene TRBV3-2) combines with J gene TRBJ1-2, with a possible D match to TRBD1 (5 bases). The CDR3 loop spans 16 amino acids. The germline V gene encodes CDR1 LGHDT and CDR2 YNNKEL (reference sequence). V lost 3 bases to trimming and J lost 7 bases, with 21 bases between them. CDR3 protein: CASSHRPITQGSGYTF. As DNA, the CDR3 is TGTGCCAGCAGCCACCGCCCTATAACCCAGGGTAGTGGCTACACCTTC.

The chain combines TRBV6-4 with TRBJ2-1; D might be TRBD2 (6 bases). The CDR3 consists of 15 residues. Trimming took 5 bases from V and 6 from J, leaving 17 bases between them. Germline V gene sequence: CDR1 MRHNA, CDR2 SNTAGT. The CDR3 sequence: CASSLTPAEGNEQFF. The CDR3 nucleotides read TGTGCCAGCAGTCTAACCCCGGCGGAGGGCAATGAGCAGTTCTTC.

J is TRBJ1-6 and V is TRBV5-1; D is undetermined. The CDR3 has 14 amino acids. The V end lost 6 bases, the J end lost 3 bases, and 10 bases lay between the germline ends. The germline V gene has CDR1 SGHRS and CDR2 YFSETQ. The CDR3 sequence: CASTNRDYNSPLHF. DNA of the CDR3: TGCGCCAGCACAAACCGAGACTATAATTCACCCCTCCACTTT. Variable domain in full (rest from reference TRBV5-1 and TRBJ1-6): KAGVTQTPRYLIKTRGQQVTLSCSPISGHRSVSWYQQTPGQGLQFLFEYFSETQRNKGNFPGRFSGRQFSNSRSEMNVSTLELGDSALYLCASTNRDYNSPLHFGNGTRLTVT.

This clone came up once. The junction shows a germline mismatch at one end, possibly a read error. The rearrangement links TRBV2 to TRBJ1-5, with 8 bases matching TRBD1. The CDR3 consists of 16 residues. Germline-derived CDR1 and CDR2 are SNHLY and FYNNEI. CDR3 residues: CASSGTGRPANRPQHF. The CDR3 DNA reads as TGTGCCAGCAGTGGGACAGGGAGGCCAGCAAATCGGCCCCAGCATTTT.

This clone was observed at least ten times. The rearrangement links TRBV29-1 to TRBJ2-1, with unresolved D. Germline CDR1 SQVTM, CDR2 ANQGSEA. V was clipped by 3 bases and J by 15 bases, with 12 bases between them. CDR3 length: 10 amino acids. CDR3 in amino acids: CSVDSPGSFF. The CDR3 DNA reads TGCAGCGTTGATTCCCCCGGGTCGTTCTTC.

The sample holds a few counts of this clone. The chain employs TRBV7-7 and TRBJ2-7, with 7 bases that match TRBD1. The CDR3 runs 17 residues. Germline CDR1 is SSHAT and CDR2 is FNYEAQ (reference sequence). Trimming cost V 5 bases and J 0 bases; bases outside gene matches: 13. The CDR3 region is CASSVIPDRAYSYEQYF. The CDR3 nucleotides read TGTGCCAGCAGCGTTATACCCGACAGGGCTTACTCCTACGAGCAGTACTTC.

The CDR3 reads CAIGGTSGSSYEQYF. The CDR3 coding sequence is TGTGCCATCGGGGGGACTTCGGGCAGCTCCTACGAGCAGTACTTC. This rearrangement joins TRBV10-3 to TRBJ2-7; D might be TRBD2 (6 bases). Germline CDR1 and CDR2: ENHRY and SYGVKD. V lost 8 bases, J lost 0 bases, and 17 bases lay in between. The length of the CDR3 is 15 residues.

This clone was seen just once. The rearrangement links TRBV6-5 to TRBJ1-1; TRBD1 agrees at 7 bases. After removal of 6 bases from V and 11 bases from J, the junction contained 15 bases not matched to a gene. The germline V gene has CDR1 MNHEY and CDR2 SVGAGI. This CDR3 is 14 amino acids long. CDR3 bases: TGTGCCAGCAGACAGGGGCCGGGACCGATCCGGGCTTTCTTT. This sequence encodes CASRQGPGPIRAFF.

V gene TRBV19 combines with J gene TRBJ2-3; 8 nucleotides line up with TRBD1. With 3 bases clipped from V and 2 bases from J, the junction kept 7 bases outside the gene matches. Germline V CDR1 and CDR2: LNHDA, SQIVND (reference sequence). This CDR3 is built from 16 residues. The CDR3 DNA follows: TGTGCCAGTAGTATTCGACAGGGGAGAGTCACAGATACGCAGTATTTT. It translates to CASSIRQGRVTDTQYF.

The chain couples TRBV4-3 to TRBJ2-2; 8 bases are shared with TRBD2. V trimming: 1 base; J trimming: 5 bases; junction bases outside the gene matches: 12. This CDR3 spans 18 amino acids. CDR1 and CDR2 from the germline V gene are LGHNA and YSLEER. CDR3 nucleotide sequence: TGCGCCAGCAGCCAAGTTGGCCCGGGGGGGATGGGGACCGGGGAGCTGTTTTTT. It encodes CASSQVGPGGMGTGELFF.

V usage is TRBV4-1 and J usage is TRBJ1-3, with TRBD1 matching 10 bases. The V gene end was trimmed by 8 bases and the J gene end by 4 bases; junction bases not matched to a gene: 5. CDR3 length: 14 residues. Looked up from germline, CDR1 is MGHRA and CDR2 is YSYEKL. The CDR3 DNA reads as TGCGCCAGCGGGGACAGGGGTTACGGAAACACCATATATTTT. It translates to CASGDRGYGNTIYF.

The CDR3 nucleotides read TGCGCCAGCAGCGCCGACGAGGATCAGCCCCAGCATTTT. It is translated as CASSADEDQPQHF. V gene TRBV5-1 combines with J gene TRBJ1-5; no definite D call. The germline V gene has CDR1 SGHRS and CDR2 YFSETQ. The CDR3 is 13 amino acids. Trimming pared 4 bases from V and 5 bases from J, leaving 10 bases between.

The V and J genes are TRBV27 and TRBJ2-3, with a weak D call TRBD1 (6 bases). Germline loops: CDR1 MNHEY, CDR2 SMNVEV (reference sequence). The CDR3 has 15 amino acids. V lost 6 bases and J 0 bases, leaving 13 bases between the germline ends. The CDR3 DNA reads as TGTGCCAGCAGGTCAGGGGTGAGAAGCACAGATACGCAGTATTTT. Residues: CASRSGVRSTDTQYF.

V usage is TRBV18 and J usage is TRBJ2-6, with 8 bases that match TRBD1. The CDR3 has 16 amino acids. In germline, CDR1 is KGHSH, CDR2 LQKENI. With 2 bases clipped from V and 1 base from J, the junction kept 1 base outside the gene matches. The CDR3 region is CASSPYRGSGANVLTF. In nucleotides, the CDR3 is TGTGCCAGCTCACCATACAGGGGGTCTGGGGCCAACGTCCTGACTTTC.

This clone was picked up a small number of times. The CDR3 DNA reads TGTGCCAGCAGCCAGATGACTAGTAGGGGAAAAGATACGCAGTATTTT. Its protein product is CASSQMTSRGKDTQYF. V gene TRBV3-1 (or the pseudogene TRBV3-2) combines with J gene TRBJ2-3; D perhaps matches TRBD2 (6 bases). The CDR3 consists of 16 residues. V lost 3 bases, J lost 5 bases, and 18 bases lay in between. Germline V gives CDR1 LGHDT, CDR2 YNNKEL (reference sequence).

The gene calls are TRBV7-3 and TRBJ2-2; TRBD1 is a possible D gene (6 bases). This CDR3 spans 15 amino acids. V lost 6 bases and J 7 bases, leaving 18 bases between the germline ends. CDR1 and CDR2 from the germline V gene are SGHTA and FQGTGA. CDR3 region: CASSPLTGSGGELFF. The CDR3 nucleotides are TGTGCCAGCAGTCCATTGACAGGTTCGGGCGGGGAGCTGTTTTTT.

DNA of the CDR3: TGTGCCACCAGCGTGACAGGGCCTATTTATCTTAACTATGGCTACACCTTC. Translation gives CATSVTGPIYLNYGYTF. The J gene is TRBJ1-2, the V gene TRBV19; 7 bases are shared with TRBD1. The CDR3 sequence is 17 residues long. After removal of 10 bases from V and 1 base from J, the junction contained 18 bases not matched to a gene. In germline, CDR1 is LNHDA, CDR2 SQIVND (reference sequence).

This chain connects TRBV14 to TRBJ1-1, with 7 nucleotides matching TRBD1. The junction had 15 bases not matched to a gene; V was cut back by 4 bases and J by 4 bases. This CDR3 comprises 17 residues. Germline-derived CDR1 and CDR2 are SGHDN and FVKESK. CDR3 protein: CASSPTGQIVSLTEAFF. The CDR3 nucleotides read TGTGCCAGCAGCCCAACGGGACAGATCGTTTCGCTCACTGAAGCTTTCTTT.

The chain links TRBV24-1 to TRBJ1-1, with 9 bases lining up with TRBD1. The CDR3 has 13 amino acids. Germline V CDR1 and CDR2: KGHDR, SFDVKD. J was trimmed by 11 bases and V by 2 bases; bases with no gene match: 5. The CDR3 protein is CATSDWDRASAFF. The CDR3 DNA reads as TGTGCCACCAGTGATTGGGACAGGGCTTCGGCTTTCTTT.

The chain carries TRBV12-5 and TRBJ2-7; possible D gene TRBD1, 6 bases. Deletions cut 6 bases from V and 2 bases from J, with 14 bases between. CDR1 LGHNT and CDR2 FRNRAP come from the germline V gene. The CDR3 totals 14 residues. As DNA, the CDR3 is TGTGCTAGTGGCCCTGACAGGCCGCCCTACGAGCAGTACTTC. Translating it yields CASGPDRPPYEQYF.

The chain uses TRBV18 and TRBJ2-3; 8 bases line up with TRBD2. The germline CDR1 and CDR2 sequences are KGHSH and LQKENI. This CDR3 has 14 amino acids. V lost 5 bases and J lost 4; bases outside the gene matches: 5. The CDR3 nucleotides are TGTGCCAGCTCATGGACTAGCATTTCAGATACGCAGTATTTT. It translates to CASSWTSISDTQYF.

The chain has TRBV5-1 and TRBJ2-3; no clear D. V lost 3 bases, J lost 4 bases, and 21 bases lay in between. Germline V gives CDR1 SGHRS, CDR2 YFSETQ. CDR3 length: 17 residues. CDR3 region: CASSSRTWVLGADTQYF. CDR3 bases: TGCGCCAGCAGCTCGAGAACTTGGGTCCTGGGCGCAGATACGCAGTATTTT.

This clone turned up a few times. This chain connects TRBV9 to TRBJ2-7, with a possible D match to TRBD2 (6 bases). Trimming left V 3 bases short and J 1 base short, with 14 bases between. The CDR3 is 15 residues long. CDR1 is SGDLS and CDR2 is YYNGEE in the germline V gene. CDR3 residues: CASSASSAGSYEQYF. The CDR3 nucleotides are TGTGCCAGCAGCGCCTCTAGCGCGGGATCCTACGAGCAGTACTTC.